The 22 T cell receptor beta chains listed next were all sequenced from one sample in a study of cytomegalovirus exposure and HLA in healthy donors. Primers: 60 Vbeta forward and 13 Jbeta reverse. Produced via immunoSEQ multiplex PCR; TCRdb's table is partial and in-frame only. The sample consists of 90,000 to 140,000 clones, more than 60% of them appearing once. The sequenced material came from PBMCs. The receptor set was obtained from a woman aged 40 to 50 in good health and CMV-seropositive.

This rearrangement joins TRBV28 to TRBJ2-1; 16 nucleotides agree with TRBD2. Germline loops: CDR1 MDHEN, CDR2 SYDVKM. The CDR3 is made up of 15 amino acids. Unmatched junction bases numbered 5, after V lost 5 bases and J lost 10 bases. For the CDR3, the DNA is TGTGCCAGCAGTGCGGGACTAGCGGGGGGGCGGGAGCAGTTCTTC. Its protein product is CASSAGLAGGREQFF.

This clone was counted a few times. The chain recombines TRBV18 with TRBJ2-7, with 9 bases that match TRBD1. CDR3 length: 15 residues. The germline gives CDR1 KGHSH, CDR2 LQKENI. With 0 bases clipped from V and 7 bases from J, the junction kept 7 bases outside the gene matches. CDR3 DNA sequence: TGTGCCAGCTCACCACCGGGACAGGGTCAAGGTGAGCAGTACTTC. Amino acid sequence: CASSPPGQGQGEQYF.

The chain has TRBV7-2 and TRBJ2-3; a weak D match, TRBD2 (5 bases). V was pared by 1 base and J by 8 bases, with 16 bases between. Germline CDR1 reads SGHTA; CDR2 reads FQGNSA. The CDR3 is made up of 15 amino acids. CDR3 region: CASSLELGSSGTQYF. CDR3 in DNA: TGTGCCAGCAGCTTAGAACTAGGGTCGTCGGGTACGCAGTATTTT.

This clone has just one count. The chain is built from TRBV10-3 and TRBJ2-3; a weak D match, TRBD1 (5 bases). The germline V gene has CDR1 ENHRY and CDR2 SYGVKD. CDR3 length equals 14 residues. V lost 5 bases and J lost 2, with 11 bases in between. In nucleotides, the CDR3 is TGTGCCATCAGTCAGGGTGTCACCACAGATACGCAGTATTTT. Residues: CAISQGVTTDTQYF.

V gene TRBV6-5 combines with J gene TRBJ1-4; 8 nucleotides agree with TRBD1. V dropped 6 bases and J dropped 7; count of bases not matched to a gene: 7. This CDR3 comprises 14 residues. Germline V gene sequence: CDR1 MNHEY, CDR2 SVGAGI. The CDR3 sequence is CASRAAGGGEKLFF. CDR3 nucleotide sequence: TGTGCCAGCAGGGCCGCAGGGGGCGGTGAAAAACTGTTTTTT.

This clone occurred a few times. The chain is built from TRBV19 and TRBJ1-4; D perhaps matches TRBD1 (6 bases). This CDR3 spans 14 amino acids. V shed 4 bases and J shed 5 bases, with 11 bases lying between them. Germline CDR1 is LNHDA and CDR2 is SQIVND (reference sequence). CDR3 in DNA: TGTGCCAGTAGTAAATACAGGGAGAATGAAAAACTGTTTTTT. Its translation: CASSKYRENEKLFF.

The V gene is TRBV6-4, the J gene TRBJ2-7, with D maybe TRBD2 (6 bases). The germline V gene has CDR1 MRHNA and CDR2 SNTAGT. The CDR3 is 14 amino acids. Trimming stripped 7 bases from V and 3 bases from J, with 16 bases between. The CDR3 is CASKRAPGCYEQYF. The CDR3 DNA sequence: TGTGCCAGCAAGCGGGCTCCGGGTTGCTACGAGCAGTACTTC.

The CDR3 bases are TGTGCCAGCAGTTTATCCCACAGGGGCCGGAACACTGAAGCTTTCTTT. Encoded protein: CASSLSHRGRNTEAFF. The chain employs TRBV27 and TRBJ1-1; 7 positions match TRBD1. This CDR3 has 16 residues. Germline trimming cut 0 bases from V and 1 base from J; bases unmatched to any gene: 5. Germline V gene sequence: CDR1 MNHEY, CDR2 SMNVEV (reference sequence).

The chain joins TRBV6-6 to TRBJ1-6; TRBD1 is a possible D gene (6 bases). Germline-derived CDR1 and CDR2 are MNHNY and SVGAGI (reference sequence). The CDR3 is made up of 15 amino acids. Trimming took off 2 bases at V and 6 bases at J, with 11 bases between the two ends. CDR3 coding DNA: TGTGCCAGCAGTTACCCAACAGGGAGTAATTCACCCCTCCACTTT. This codes for CASSYPTGSNSPLHF.

The V and J genes are TRBV9 and TRBJ2-1; 9 bases map to TRBD1. Germline values: CDR1 SGDLS, CDR2 YYNGEE. V dropped 3 bases and J dropped 9; count of bases not matched to a gene: 16. CDR3 length: 17 residues. The DNA of the CDR3 is TGTGCCAGCAGCGCCTTTACTACCGGGACAGGGTATGGTGAGCAGTTCTTC. Its translation is CASSAFTTGTGYGEQFF.

V usage is TRBV27 and J usage is TRBJ1-1; D is unclear. V was shortened by 3 bases and J by 1 base, with 3 bases between the two germline ends. The CDR3 consists of 12 residues. The germline V gene encodes CDR1 MNHEY and CDR2 SMNVEV (reference sequence). CDR3 amino acids: CASSLRNTEAFF. CDR3 in DNA: TGTGCCAGCAGTTTGCGGAACACTGAAGCTTTCTTT.

This clone came up a few times. CDR3 coding DNA: TGTGCCAGCACCGGAGCGAACACCGGGGAGCTGTTTTTT. It codes for CASTGANTGELFF. V usage is TRBV11-3 and J usage is TRBJ2-2; D is unclear. Looked up from germline, CDR1 is SGHNT and CDR2 is YENEEA. The CDR3 runs to 13 residues. V was shortened by 7 bases and J by 0 bases, with 6 bases between the two germline ends.

Note on this clone: An end of the junction does not agree with germline; a read error may underlie this. This chain uses TRBV7-9 with TRBJ2-3; D is ambiguous. Germline assignment: CDR1 SEHNR and CDR2 FQNEAQ (reference sequence). The CDR3 totals 12 residues. The CDR3 nucleotides are TGTTCCAGCAGCGCTACCACAGATACGCAGTATTTT. This sequence encodes CSSSATTDTQYF.

This clone has just a few counts. This sequence joins TRBV2 and TRBJ1-3; D call uncertain. Germline values: CDR1 SNHLY, CDR2 FYNNEI. V was shortened by 7 bases and J by 3 bases, with 13 bases between the two germline ends. The CDR3 runs to 14 residues. CDR3 nucleotides: TGTGCCAGCACGGTTGTGGAGTATGGAAACACCATATATTTT. Encoded protein: CASTVVEYGNTIYF. Variable domain in full (rest from reference TRBV2 and TRBJ1-3): EPEVTQTPSHQVTQMGQEVILRCVPISNHLYFYWYRQILGQKVEFLVSFYNNEISEKSEIFDDQFSVERPDGSNFTLKIRSTKLEDSAMYFCASTVVEYGNTIYFGEGSWLTVV.

J is TRBJ2-7 and V is TRBV6-1; D call uncertain. Trimming took 0 bases from V and 3 from J, leaving 6 bases between them. This CDR3 region has 13 residues. The germline V gene has CDR1 MNHNS and CDR2 SASEGT. The CDR3 here is CASSEAGFYEQYF. The CDR3 DNA follows: TGTGCCAGCAGTGAAGCTGGCTTCTACGAGCAGTACTTC.

This clone is a singleton in its sample. The chain joins TRBV11-3 to TRBJ2-7; D might be TRBD2 (6 bases). The CDR3 loop spans 17 amino acids. The germline CDR1 and CDR2 sequences are SGHNT and YENEEA. The germline V and J ends were trimmed by 1 base and 4 bases, with 20 bases remaining between them. The CDR3 sequence is CASSLGFLTRREYEQYF. The CDR3 DNA is TGTGCCAGCAGCTTAGGGTTTCTGACAAGGAGGGAATACGAGCAGTACTTC.

The V and J genes are TRBV6-4 and TRBJ1-5, with 7 nucleotides matching TRBD1. After removal of 6 bases from V and 0 bases from J, the junction contained 29 bases not matched to a gene. CDR1 and CDR2 from the germline V gene are MRHNA and SNTAGT. This CDR3 has 23 amino acids. The CDR3 DNA is TGTGCCAGCAGGGACAGACAGGGTTCGACACCCAGGGGCCTACCTTATAGCAATCAGCCCCAGCATTTT. Translating it yields CASRDRQGSTPRGLPYSNQPQHF.

The chain links TRBV5-4 to TRBJ2-5; D perhaps matches TRBD1 (6 bases). The CDR3 covers 15 residues. The ends were cut back, 2 bases at V and 2 bases at J, with 13 bases in the middle. The germline gives CDR1 SGHNT, CDR2 YYREEE (reference sequence). CDR3 sequence reads: CASSFGRGVQETQYF. The CDR3 DNA sequence: TGTGCCAGCAGCTTCGGCAGGGGAGTACAAGAGACCCAGTACTTC.

This chain connects TRBV6-1 to TRBJ1-2; D perhaps matches TRBD1 (5 bases). V was clipped by 7 bases and J by 1 base, with 16 bases between them. CDR3 size: 15 residues. The V gene's germline CDR1 is MNHNS and CDR2 SASEGT. The CDR3 nucleotides are TGTGCCAGCACCGAAGGGGCACACATTAACTATGGCTACACCTTC. Encoded protein: CASTEGAHINYGYTF.

The rearrangement uses TRBV2 and TRBJ2-1; 11 nucleotides line up with TRBD2. Germline CDR1 SNHLY, CDR2 FYNNEI. J was trimmed by 10 bases and V by 4 bases; bases with no gene match: 9. The CDR3 runs to 15 residues. The DNA of the CDR3 is TGTGCCAGCAGTGGGACTAGCGGGCGGTACTGGGAGCAGTTCTTC. Its translation: CASSGTSGRYWEQFF.

The V gene is TRBV6-1, the J gene TRBJ2-7, with D uncertain. Trimming stripped 3 bases from V and 2 bases from J, with 2 bases between. From germline, CDR1 is MNHNS and CDR2 SASEGT. This CDR3 region has 11 residues. In DNA form, the CDR3 reads TGTGCCAGCAGTGACACCTACGAGCAGTACTTC. Translation: CASSDTYEQYF.

The chain couples TRBV11-2 to TRBJ2-1; the D gene is possibly TRBD1 (6 bases). Germline V lookup: CDR1 SGHAT, CDR2 FQNNGV. The CDR3 covers 13 residues. The V end was cut by 5 bases, the J end by 11 bases, with 16 bases between. In nucleotides, the CDR3 is TGTGCCAGCAGCCCATCACAGGGTACGAAGCAGTTCTTC. It codes for CASSPSQGTKQFF.